The clone carrying this T cell receptor (beta chain) was detected a few times. Its antigen is undetermined. Germline loops: CDR1 SGHRS, CDR2 YFSETQ. The V segment lost 7 bases and the J segment 7 bases; nucleotides outside the gene matches: 8. The CDR3 spans 13 residues. The data were obtained in a study of cytomegalovirus exposure and HLA in healthy donors. Whole-study results and caveats: Presence/absence results assume similar sequencing depth per donor, which may not hold. Most TCR sequences showed up rarely, but some public TCRs showed up in many donors. As a later analysis showed, a missense DCLRE1C variant was linked to trimming of TCR beta V- and J-genes.

The PCR contained 60 Vbeta and 13 Jbeta primers. The protocol was immunoSEQ multiplex PCR, while the TCRdb copy is restricted to in-frame clones and leaves out a portion. The sample includes over 150,000 clones, roughly 82% of them seen just once. Sequencing used PBMCs. The receptor's source is a girl aged 2-15 years in good health and CMV-seropositive. V gene TRBV5-1 combines with J gene TRBJ1-1; TRBD1 aligns across 9 bases. In DNA, the CDR3 is TGCGCCAGCGGACGACAGGGGGAGGGTGAAGCTTTCTTT. This encodes CASGRQGEGEAFF.